A selection of T cell receptor beta chains follows, all from one sample in a study of blood T cells in healthy people across ages. TCRdb itself ran the 5' RACE reads through MiXCR, one entry per CDR3 protein. The data show around 820,000 distinct CDR3 sequences, roughly 25% seen once. The same sample was also used in a study of T cells of mothers and their children.

Material for sequencing was blood. The receptor source for this set is a boy aged 5-17 years in good health. The CDR3 runs from the conserved cysteine through the conserved F or W. A D gene is named only where the DNA matches it firmly. Some rows have no size entry. The others give once, few or many, or a class for an expanded clone.

>TRBV12-3/TRBV12-4|TRBD2|NA|TRBJ2-1
TGTGCCAGCAGGACTAGCGGGGGGGCTCTAGGTGAGCAGTTCTTC
CASRTSGGALGEQFF
>TRBV7-2|TRBD2|few|TRBJ2-1
TGTGCCAGCAGCTTAGCGCAACTAGCGGGAGGTCGCGGGAACTATGAGCAGTTCTTC
CASSLAQLAGGRGNYEQFF
>TRBV6-5|NA|NA|TRBJ2-1
TGTGCCAGCAGTCCGGGACTGGGGGTGATGTATGAGCAGTTCTTC
CASSPGLGVMYEQFF
>TRBV28|TRBD1|NA|TRBJ2-4
TGTGCCAGCAACTCCGGAAGGACAGGAGCCAAAAACATTCAGTACTTC
CASNSGRTGAKNIQYF
>TRBV4-1|TRBD1|few|TRBJ1-2
TGCGCCAGCAGCCAAGGGAGGTCAGGGGGCTATGGCTACACCTTC
CASSQGRSGGYGYTF
>TRBV28|NA|many|TRBJ2-7
TGTGCCAGCATGACATTATCCTCCTACGAGCAGTACTTC
CASMTLSSYEQYF
>TRBV5-1|NA|NA|TRBJ2-3
TGCGCCAGCAGCTTGGACGGCGGGGCGCCGACAGATACGCAGTATTTT
CASSLDGGAPTDTQYF
>TRBV4-1|TRBD1|NA|TRBJ2-4
TGCGCCAGCAGCCAAGAACGACAGGGCTTAGACATTCAGTACTTC
CASSQERQGLDIQYF
>TRBV7-9|TRBD1|NA|TRBJ2-5
TGTGCCAGCAAACCGGGACAGGAGGAGACCCAGTACTTC
CASKPGQEETQYF
>TRBV7-2|TRBD1|NA|TRBJ1-1
TGTGCCAGCAGCTTTACGGACAGGGCTGCTGAAGCTTTCTTT
CASSFTDRAAEAFF
>TRBV28|TRBD1|NA|TRBJ2-7
TGTGCCAGCAAACGGACAGGGGGCCCCTACGAGCAGTACTTC
CASKRTGGPYEQYF
>TRBV4-3|TRBD1|NA|TRBJ2-1
TGCGCCAGCAGCCACAGACAGGGCAATGAGCAGTTCTTC
CASSHRQGNEQFF
>TRBV4-2|TRBD1|NA|TRBJ2-1
TGTGCCAGCAGCCAAGAGACAGGGGCCAGCTCCTACAATGAGCAGTTCTTC
CASSQETGASSYNEQFF
>TRBV28|NA|NA|TRBJ1-2
TGTGCCAGCAGTGCGCCCCGAGGGGGGCCTGGCTACACCTTC
CASSAPRGGPGYTF